The clone carrying this T cell receptor beta chain has just a few counts. This entry belongs to a study of neurological immune-mediated disorders. The cDNA was generated by 5'RACE with 10-nucleotide random UMIs. One entry per CDR3 protein, called by TCRdb with MiXCR from the 5' RACE reads. Here the sample spans around 100,000 distinct CDR3 sequences, 10% to 13% being singletons. Time point noted: longitudinal time-point 3. CDR1 is SGHRS, CDR2 YFSETQ, per germline. CDR3 length equals 15 residues. Trimming cost V 0 bases and J 6 bases; bases outside gene matches: 8. Source material: PBMCs. This receptor was taken from a female donor with HTLV-1-associated myelopathy (HAM/TSP). The chain employs TRBV5-1 and TRBJ1-1; TRBD1 aligns across 7 bases. This chain's CDR3 is CASSLGSGGRSEAFF. CDR3 coding DNA: TGCGCCAGCAGCTTGGGGTCAGGGGGGCGGTCTGAAGCTTTCTTT.